These T cell receptor beta chains were read from a single sample in a study of radiotherapy plus CTLA-4 blockade in lung cancer. Method: immunoSEQ multiplex PCR; TCRdb's copy keeps in-frame clones and lacks some. The sample includes about 45,000 clones, about 70% of them seen just once. This specimen consisted of peripheral blood, obtained from a patient treated with radiotherapy plus ipilimumab. Receptor source: a human donor with non-small cell lung cancer who had a partial response to radiotherapy plus ipilimumab. Both conserved end residues are part of each CDR3. Each record gives: J gene, clone size, CDR3 length, V gene, D gene, CDR3 protein, CDR3 DNA. The D gene is left open where the match is weak. Rows may omit the clone size; those that give it use once, few, many or a size class.

J: TRBJ2-3; size: NA; length: 13; V: TRBV13; D: NA; CDR3: CASSVTGTDTQYF; DNA: TGTGCCAGCAGCGTTACAGGGACAGATACGCAGTATTTT
J: TRBJ2-2; size: few; length: 15; V: TRBV2; D: TRBD1; CDR3: CASSPGQGNTGELFF; DNA: TGTGCCAGCAGTCCGGGACAGGGTAACACCGGGGAGCTGTTTTTT
J: TRBJ2-2; size: NA; length: 16; V: TRBV5-1; D: NA; CDR3: CASSLYIRGNTGELFF; DNA: TGCGCCAGCAGCTTATATATACGAGGAAACACCGGGGAGCTGTTTTTT
J: TRBJ2-1; size: NA; length: 12; V: TRBV6-6; D: NA; CDR3: CASSPSGDEQFF; DNA: TGTGCCAGCAGTCCTTCGGGGGATGAGCAGTTCTTC
J: TRBJ2-1; size: few; length: 14; V: TRBV27; D: NA; CDR3: CASSKQGSYNEQFF; DNA: TGTGCCAGCAGTAAACAGGGCTCCTACAATGAGCAGTTCTTC
J: TRBJ2-3; size: NA; length: 15; V: TRBV25-1; D: NA; CDR3: CASSEYRVTTDTQYF; DNA: TGTGCCAGCAGTGAATACCGAGTCACCACAGATACGCAGTATTTT
J: TRBJ2-7; size: NA; length: 14; V: TRBV7-8; D: TRBD1; CDR3: CASSPTGVGYEQYF; DNA: TGTGCCAGCAGTCCGACAGGGGTGGGCTACGAGCAGTACTTC
J: TRBJ1-6; size: NA; length: 15; V: TRBV21-1; D: NA; CDR3: CASSETGRLNSPLHF; DNA: TGTGCCAGCAGCGAGACAGGCCGACTAAATTCACCCCTCCACTTT
J: TRBJ1-4; size: NA; length: 15; V: TRBV19; D: NA; CDR3: CASGPLRGPGEKLFF; DNA: TGTGCCAGTGGCCCCCTGCGGGGACCGGGTGAAAAACTGTTTTTT
J: TRBJ2-2; size: NA; length: 14; V: TRBV2; D: NA; CDR3: CASTDTTNTGELFF; DNA: TGTGCCAGCACCGACACAACGAACACCGGGGAGCTGTTTTTT
J: TRBJ2-3; size: NA; length: 15; V: TRBV10-3; D: TRBD2; CDR3: CAISEEVAGEDTQYF; DNA: TGTGCCATCAGTGAGGAGGTAGCGGGAGAAGATACGCAGTATTTT
J: TRBJ1-1; size: NA; length: 14; V: TRBV6-5; D: NA; CDR3: CASSYSGVRSEAFF; DNA: TGTGCCAGCAGTTACTCAGGGGTAAGGTCTGAAGCTTTCTTT
J: TRBJ1-1; size: NA; length: 15; V: TRBV1; D: NA; CDR3: CTSSHPPGGNTEAFF; DNA: TGCACCAGCAGCCACCCCCCGGGGGGGAACACTGAAGCTTTCTTT
J: TRBJ1-5; size: NA; length: 14; V: TRBV7-9; D: TRBD1; CDR3: CASSSQGGGLAQHF; DNA: TGTGCCAGCAGCTCACAGGGGGGCGGATTGGCCCAGCATTTT
J: TRBJ1-1; size: few; length: 13; V: TRBV5-4; D: NA; CDR3: CASRTQGNTEAFF; DNA: TGTGCCAGCAGAACCCAGGGGAACACTGAAGCTTTCTTT
J: TRBJ1-1; size: NA; length: 15; V: TRBV29-1; D: TRBD1; CDR3: CSVEGIQGRTTEAFF; DNA: TGCAGCGTTGAGGGGATACAGGGGAGGACCACTGAAGCTTTCTTT
J: TRBJ1-1; size: NA; length: 15; V: TRBV12-2; D: NA; CDR3: CASRSPTGTGTEAFF; DNA: TGTGCAAGTCGCTCCCCGACAGGGACGGGCACTGAAGCTTTCTTT
J: TRBJ2-3; size: NA; length: 18; V: TRBV7-3; D: TRBD2; CDR3: CASSLTVSPGLSTDTQYF; DNA: TGTGCCAGCAGCTTAACGGTTTCCCCGGGACTAAGCACAGATACGCAGTATTTT
J: TRBJ2-1; size: NA; length: 17; V: TRBV25-1; D: TRBD2; CDR3: CASSEIGAGGSYNEQFF; DNA: TGTGCCAGCAGTGAAATCGGAGCGGGAGGGTCCTACAATGAGCAGTTCTTC
J: TRBJ1-1; size: NA; length: 14; V: TRBV9; D: NA; CDR3: CASSVDAGYTEAFF; DNA: TGTGCCAGCAGCGTAGACGCAGGGTACACTGAAGCTTTCTTT
J: TRBJ1-2; size: NA; length: 15; V: TRBV6-6; D: NA; CDR3: CASSYSRGGSDGYTF; DNA: TGTGCCAGCAGTTACTCGAGGGGGGGGAGTGATGGCTACACCTTC
J: TRBJ2-7; size: few; length: 13; V: TRBV11-3; D: NA; CDR3: CASSPSRGYEQYF; DNA: TGTGCCAGCAGCCCAAGCCGAGGCTACGAGCAGTACTTC
J: TRBJ2-3; size: NA; length: 14; V: TRBV7-2; D: TRBD1; CDR3: CASSPTTGTGVTYF; DNA: TGTGCCAGCAGCCCTACCACCGGGACAGGCGTGACGTATTTT
J: TRBJ2-7; size: medium-sized; length: 16; V: TRBV27; D: NA; CDR3: CASSPSLGQNNYEQYF; DNA: TGTGCCAGCAGTCCCTCCCTCGGACAGAACAACTACGAGCAGTACTTC